The 12 T cell receptor beta chains in this list originate from one sample, sequenced in a study of cytomegalovirus exposure and HLA in healthy donors (dated 2017 in TCRdb). Receptor libraries were prepared by the immunoSEQ multiplex PCR assay. A mixture of 60 forward primers for TCR Vbeta segments and 13 reverse primers for TCR Jbeta segments was used in the multiplex PCR. This immuneACCESS table, as held by TCRdb, lists in-frame sequences with V and J called but not all clones. Of the missing ones, under half trace to an unresolved V gene in checked studies; the others have no known cause. Within this sample are about 60,000 clones, with roughly 86% of them counted one time only. About 1.5% of the sample rests with the top ten. Sample: PBMCs. These receptor sequences come from a man younger than 35 in good health and CMV-seronegative.

Written as DNA, the CDR3 is TGCAGCGTTGTGACAGGGACGGCTAACTATGGCTACACCTTC. Residues: CSVVTGTANYGYTF. V is TRBV29-1 and J is TRBJ1-2; 7 bases are shared with TRBD1. This CDR3 contains 14 residues. Per germline, CDR1 SQVTM and CDR2 ANQGSEA. Losses at the gene ends were 4 bases for V and 0 bases for J; bases not matched to a gene: 5.

The CDR3, as DNA: TGTGCCACCCACAGAAGGGGCGAAAAACTGTTTTTT. Translated: CATHRRGEKLFF. J is TRBJ1-4 and V is TRBV19; TRBD1 might be the D (5 bases). Germline V gene data show CDR1 as LNHDA and CDR2 as SQIVND (reference sequence). With 10 bases removed from V and 8 bases from J, the gap between germline ends came to 14 bases. This CDR3 region has 12 residues. The variable domain in full, completed from reference TRBV19 and TRBJ1-4, reads DGGITQSPKYLFRKEGQNVTLSCEQNLNHDAMYWYRQDPGQGLRLIYYSQIVNDFQKGDIAEGYSVSREKKESFPLTVTSAQKNPTAFYLCATHRRGEKLFFGSGTQLSVL.

This clone showed up just once. The chain links TRBV4-1 to TRBJ2-5, with 9 positions matching TRBD1. The last part of the DNA fits TRBJ2-7 better; the J call may be wrong. Per the germline V gene, CDR1 is MGHRA and CDR2 is YSYEKL. This CDR3 has 15 residues. CDR3 in DNA: TGCGCCAGCAGACAGGGACAGGGAAGGTCCTACGAGCAGTACTTC. Residues: CASRQGQGRSYEQYF.

The rearrangement uses TRBV30 and TRBJ1-6; TRBD1 matches at 7 bases. Trimming cost V 5 bases and J 0 bases; bases outside gene matches: 13. Germline V gene data show CDR1 as GTSNPN and CDR2 as SVGIG (reference sequence). This CDR3 is 18 amino acids long. CDR3 nucleotides: TGTGCCTGGTCTTTTCGGAGACAGGGTGGCTCCTATAATTCACCCCTCCACTTT. This gives the protein CAWSFRRQGGSYNSPLHF.

The chain employs TRBV27 and TRBJ1-1; tentative D call: TRBD1 (5 bases). The CDR3 runs 15 residues. V was shortened by 0 bases and J by 2 bases, with 10 bases between the two germline ends. Germline V gene lookup returns CDR1 MNHEY and CDR2 SMNVEV (reference sequence). CDR3 DNA: TGTGCCAGCAGTTTATCGCAGACAGTAAACACTGAAGCTTTCTTT. This gives the protein CASSLSQTVNTEAFF.

The rearrangement links TRBV5-1 to TRBJ2-7, with D possibly matching TRBD1 (6 bases). Deletions cut 7 bases from V and 3 bases from J, with 17 bases between. Germline V CDR1 and CDR2: SGHRS, YFSETQ. The CDR3 consists of 14 residues. The CDR3 DNA follows: TGCGCCAGCCCTCATGCGGACAGATACTACGAGCAGTACTTC. It encodes CASPHADRYYEQYF.

This rearrangement joins TRBV27 to TRBJ1-1; TRBD1 might be the D (5 bases). Germline V gene data show CDR1 as MNHEY and CDR2 as SMNVEV (reference sequence). V lost 4 bases and J 3 bases, leaving 12 bases between the germline ends. CDR3 length: 14 residues. The CDR3 bases are TGTGCCAGCAGTTCCGGGGGTGGCGACACTGAAGCTTTCTTT. It is translated as CASSSGGGDTEAFF.

The chain carries TRBV2 and TRBJ1-4; 7 bases map to TRBD1. Unmatched junction bases numbered 5, after V lost 6 bases and J lost 4 bases. This CDR3 has 14 residues. The germline V gene encodes CDR1 SNHLY and CDR2 FYNNEI. The CDR3 nucleotides are TGTGCCAGCAGAGAGGGGGCCTATAATGAAAAACTGTTTTTT. It is translated as CASREGAYNEKLFF.

The V and J genes are TRBV7-8 and TRBJ2-5, with TRBD1 matching over 7 bases. The CDR3 has 17 residues. V trimming: 1 base; J trimming: 7 bases; junction bases outside the gene matches: 15. Germline CDR1 is SGHVS and CDR2 is FQNEAQ. CDR3 DNA: TGTGCCAGCAGCTTAGAGTGGGGAAGGGGGCGCGACGGGACCCAGTACTTC. It codes for CASSLEWGRGRDGTQYF.

The gene calls are TRBV7-3 and TRBJ1-6; 7 positions agree with TRBD1. The CDR3 contains 13 residues. The trim removed 6 bases at V and 10 bases at J, leaving 6 bases unmatched. From germline, CDR1 is SGHTA and CDR2 FQGTGA. The CDR3, as DNA: TGTGCCAGCAGTCGGGACAGAGAATCACCCCTCCACTTT. Translated, it gives CASSRDRESPLHF.

For the CDR3, the DNA is TGTGCCAGCAGAAAACTGGGCCAGCCCCAGCATTTT. Translating gives CASRKLGQPQHF. The chain has TRBV2 and TRBJ1-5; D gene unclear. This CDR3 contains 12 residues. V dropped 6 bases and J dropped 7 bases, with 10 bases sitting between them. Germline lookup yields CDR1 SNHLY and CDR2 FYNNEI.

This chain links TRBV2 with TRBJ1-6; TRBD1 might be the D (6 bases). Germline loops: CDR1 SNHLY, CDR2 FYNNEI. V dropped 5 bases and J dropped 0 bases, with 11 bases sitting between them. This CDR3 is built from 16 residues. CDR3 region: CASSLGASSYNSPLHF. The CDR3 DNA is TGTGCCAGCAGTTTGGGGGCGAGCTCCTATAATTCACCCCTCCACTTT.